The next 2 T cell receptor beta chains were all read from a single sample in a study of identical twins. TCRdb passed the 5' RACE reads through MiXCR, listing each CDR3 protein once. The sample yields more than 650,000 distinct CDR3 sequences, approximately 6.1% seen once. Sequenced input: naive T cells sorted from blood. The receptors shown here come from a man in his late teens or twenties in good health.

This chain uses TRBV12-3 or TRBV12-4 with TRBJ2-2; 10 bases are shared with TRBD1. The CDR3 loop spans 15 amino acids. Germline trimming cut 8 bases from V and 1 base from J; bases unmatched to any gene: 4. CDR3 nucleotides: TGTGCCAGCGGCCGGGACAGGGGGAACACCGGGGAGCTGTTTTTT. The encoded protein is CASGRDRGNTGELFF.

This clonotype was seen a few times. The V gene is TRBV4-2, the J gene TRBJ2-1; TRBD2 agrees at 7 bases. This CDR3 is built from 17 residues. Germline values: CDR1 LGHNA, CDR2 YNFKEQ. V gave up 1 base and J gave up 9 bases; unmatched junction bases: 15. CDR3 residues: CASSQGPGAGDGGEQFF. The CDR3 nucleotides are TGTGCCAGCAGCCAAGGTCCCGGGGCGGGAGATGGAGGTGAGCAGTTCTTC.